The 6 T cell receptor beta chains presented below share a single source sample, sequenced in a study of identical twins. TCRdb reanalysed the 5' RACE reads using MiXCR and keeps one entry per CDR3 protein. This sample has hundreds of thousands of distinct CDR3 sequences, with about 12% found just once. This sample was shared with a second study, whose subject was yellow fever vaccine responses in identical twins.

The sequenced sample consisted of PBMCs. The receptors here all came from a woman between 18 and 29 years old in good health.

There are a few counts of this clonotype. The chain employs TRBV5-1 and TRBJ2-3, with a tentative D call TRBD2 (6 bases). V lost 0 bases and J lost 3, with 17 bases in between. Germline CDR1 is SGHRS and CDR2 is YFSETQ. This CDR3 contains 17 residues. CDR3 sequence reads: CASSLAGGTVGTDTQYF. The CDR3 DNA is TGCGCCAGCAGCTTGGCTGGAGGGACGGTAGGGACAGATACGCAGTATTTT.

This clonotype appeared a few times. The chain combines TRBV4-1 with TRBJ2-7; 9 positions agree with TRBD2. Germline CDR1 MGHRA, CDR2 YSYEKL. J lost 0 bases, V lost 2 bases, and 5 bases had no gene match. CDR3 length: 16 amino acids. CDR3 DNA sequence: TGCGCCAGCAGCCAAAGAGCGGGAGGCAGCTCCTACGAGCAGTACTTC. This translates into CASSQRAGGSSYEQYF.

This clonotype was seen only a few times. The genes are TRBV20-1 and TRBJ2-3; 11 bases align to TRBD2. J gave up 2 bases and V 5 bases, and 6 bases lay outside the gene matches. The CDR3 is 15 amino acids. The germline V gene has CDR1 DFQATT and CDR2 SNEGSKA (reference sequence). CDR3 sequence (DNA): TGCAGTGCTTCCGGGACTAGCGGAAACACAGATACGCAGTATTTT. This codes for CSASGTSGNTDTQYF.

This clonotype was observed a handful of times. The chain uses TRBV6-2 or TRBV6-3 and TRBJ2-3; 9 bases map to TRBD2. Germline values: CDR1 MNHEY, CDR2 SVGEGT. V was clipped by 2 bases and J by 1 base; unmatched bases: 4. The CDR3 has 16 amino acids. The CDR3 protein is CASSYPSGKGTDTQYF. The CDR3 bases are TGTGCCAGCAGTTACCCTAGCGGGAAGGGCACAGATACGCAGTATTTT.

This chain connects TRBV20-1 to TRBJ1-6; TRBD1 is a possible D gene (6 bases). The germline CDR1 and CDR2 sequences are DFQATT and SNEGSKA (reference sequence). The length of the CDR3 is 14 residues. V shed 6 bases and J shed 5 bases, with 14 bases lying between them. CDR3 residues: CSAPTGTDNSPLHF. Written as DNA, the CDR3 is TGCAGTGCACCTACAGGGACGGATAATTCACCCCTCCACTTT.

This clonotype was seen a few times. This rearrangement joins TRBV2 to TRBJ1-4, with no clear D. Between the trimmed V and J ends, which lost 7 bases and 5 bases, there was a span of 17 bases. Per germline, CDR1 SNHLY and CDR2 FYNNEI. The CDR3 is 15 residues long. The CDR3 sequence: CASIGSSNPNEKLFF. CDR3 coding DNA: TGTGCCAGCATAGGGAGCTCCAACCCGAATGAAAAACTGTTTTTT.